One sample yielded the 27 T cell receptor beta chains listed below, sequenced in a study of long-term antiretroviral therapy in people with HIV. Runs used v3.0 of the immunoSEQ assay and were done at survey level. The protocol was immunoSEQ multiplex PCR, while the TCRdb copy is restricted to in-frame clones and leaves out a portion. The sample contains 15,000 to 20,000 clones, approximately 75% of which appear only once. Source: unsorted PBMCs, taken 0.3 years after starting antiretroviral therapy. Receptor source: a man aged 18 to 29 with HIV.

CDR3 nucleotides: TGCGCCAGCAGCTTGGAAGGGGTTCGGGGAGATACGCAGTATTTT. Protein: CASSLEGVRGDTQYF. The rearrangement links TRBV5-1 to TRBJ2-3; D is perhaps TRBD1 or TRBD2 (5 bases each). Between the trimmed V and J ends, which lost 0 bases and 5 bases, there was a span of 13 bases. Germline-derived CDR1 and CDR2 are SGHRS and YFSETQ. This CDR3 spans 15 amino acids.

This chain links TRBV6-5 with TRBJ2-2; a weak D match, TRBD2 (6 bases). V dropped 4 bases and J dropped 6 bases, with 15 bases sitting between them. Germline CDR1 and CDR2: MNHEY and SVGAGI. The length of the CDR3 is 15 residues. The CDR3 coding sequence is TGTGCCAGCAGTTGGAGGGAGAGTGACGCCGGGGAGCTGTTTTTT. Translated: CASSWRESDAGELFF.

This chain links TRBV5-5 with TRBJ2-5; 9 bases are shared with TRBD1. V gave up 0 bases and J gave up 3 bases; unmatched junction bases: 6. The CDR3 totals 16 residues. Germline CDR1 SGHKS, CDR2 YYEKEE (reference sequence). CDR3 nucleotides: TGTGCCAGCAGCTTGGTGGGACAGGGAGGAAAAGAGACCCAGTACTTC. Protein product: CASSLVGQGGKETQYF.

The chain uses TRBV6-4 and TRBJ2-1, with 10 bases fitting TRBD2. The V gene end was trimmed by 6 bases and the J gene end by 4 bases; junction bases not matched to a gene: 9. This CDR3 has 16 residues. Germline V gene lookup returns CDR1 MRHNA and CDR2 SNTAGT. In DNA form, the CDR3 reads TGTGCCAGCAGCCCCGGAGCTAGCGGGGGTTACAATGAGCAGTTCTTC. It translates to CASSPGASGGYNEQFF.

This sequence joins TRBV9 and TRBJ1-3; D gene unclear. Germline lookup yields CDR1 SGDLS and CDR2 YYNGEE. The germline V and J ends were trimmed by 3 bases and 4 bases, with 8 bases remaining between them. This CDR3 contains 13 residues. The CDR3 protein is CASSAGEGNTIYF. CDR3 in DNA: TGTGCCAGCAGCGCAGGAGAGGGAAACACCATATATTTT.

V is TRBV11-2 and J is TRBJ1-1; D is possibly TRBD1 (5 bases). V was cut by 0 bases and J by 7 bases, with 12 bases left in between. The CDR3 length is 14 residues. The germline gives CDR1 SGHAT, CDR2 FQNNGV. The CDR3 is CASSLDREVGEAFF. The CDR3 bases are TGTGCCAGCAGCTTAGACAGGGAGGTCGGTGAAGCTTTCTTT.

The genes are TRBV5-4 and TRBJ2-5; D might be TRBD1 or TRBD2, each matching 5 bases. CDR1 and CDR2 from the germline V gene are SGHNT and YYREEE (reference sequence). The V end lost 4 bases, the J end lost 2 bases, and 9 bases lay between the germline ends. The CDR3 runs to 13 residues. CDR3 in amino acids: CASSRGFQETQYF. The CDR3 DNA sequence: TGTGCCAGCAGCCGGGGCTTTCAAGAGACCCAGTACTTC.

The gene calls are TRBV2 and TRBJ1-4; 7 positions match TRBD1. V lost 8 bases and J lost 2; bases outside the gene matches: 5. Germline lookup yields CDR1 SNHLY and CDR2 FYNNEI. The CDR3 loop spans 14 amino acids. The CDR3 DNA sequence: TGTGCCAGCGGATTGACAGGGACTAATGAAAAACTGTTTTTT. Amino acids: CASGLTGTNEKLFF.

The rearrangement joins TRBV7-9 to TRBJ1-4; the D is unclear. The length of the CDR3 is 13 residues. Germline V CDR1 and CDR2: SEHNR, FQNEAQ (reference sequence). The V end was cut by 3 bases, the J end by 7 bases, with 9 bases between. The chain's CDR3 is CASSFAGAEKLFF. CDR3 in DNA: TGTGCCAGCAGCTTCGCAGGCGCTGAAAAACTGTTTTTT.

CDR3 sequence: CASSLASGGSDNEQFF. For the CDR3, the DNA is TGTGCCAGCAGCTTAGCGAGCGGGGGGTCGGACAATGAGCAGTTCTTC. The J gene is TRBJ2-1, the V gene TRBV7-9, with 9 bases fitting TRBD2. Germline CDR1 and CDR2: SEHNR and FQNEAQ (reference sequence). The V gene end was trimmed by 0 bases and the J gene end by 5 bases; junction bases not matched to a gene: 5. The CDR3 loop spans 16 amino acids.

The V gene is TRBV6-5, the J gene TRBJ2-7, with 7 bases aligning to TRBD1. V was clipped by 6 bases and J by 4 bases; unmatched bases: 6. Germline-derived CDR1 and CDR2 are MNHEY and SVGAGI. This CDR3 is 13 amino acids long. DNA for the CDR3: TGTGCCAGCAGCCGTGGGACAGCTTACGAGCAGTACGTC. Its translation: CASSRGTAYEQYV.

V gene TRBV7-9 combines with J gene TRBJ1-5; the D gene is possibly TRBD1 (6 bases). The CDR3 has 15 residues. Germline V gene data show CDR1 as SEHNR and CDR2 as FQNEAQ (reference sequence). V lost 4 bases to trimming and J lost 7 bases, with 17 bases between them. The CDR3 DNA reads TGTGCCAGCAGCTCAACGGGGGCAGGGGACCAGCCCCAGCATTTT. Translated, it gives CASSSTGAGDQPQHF.

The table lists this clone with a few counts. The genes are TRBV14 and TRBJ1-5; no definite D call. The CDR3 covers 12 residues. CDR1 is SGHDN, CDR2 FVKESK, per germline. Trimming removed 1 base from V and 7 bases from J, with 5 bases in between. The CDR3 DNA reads TGTGCCAGCAGCCAAGGAGACCAGCCCCAGCATTTT. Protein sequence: CASSQGDQPQHF.

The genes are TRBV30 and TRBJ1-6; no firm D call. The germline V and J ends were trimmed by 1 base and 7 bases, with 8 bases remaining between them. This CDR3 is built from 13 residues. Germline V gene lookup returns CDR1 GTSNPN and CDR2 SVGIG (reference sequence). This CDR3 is CAWSDDSNSPLHF. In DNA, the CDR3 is TGTGCCTGGAGTGATGACTCAAATTCACCCCTCCACTTT.

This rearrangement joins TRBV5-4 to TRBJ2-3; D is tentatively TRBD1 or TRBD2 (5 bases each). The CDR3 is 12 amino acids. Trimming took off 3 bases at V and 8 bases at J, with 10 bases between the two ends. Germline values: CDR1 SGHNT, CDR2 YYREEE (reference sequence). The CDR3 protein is CASSSGAGTQYF. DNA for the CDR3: TGTGCCAGCAGCTCCGGGGCTGGTACGCAGTATTTT.

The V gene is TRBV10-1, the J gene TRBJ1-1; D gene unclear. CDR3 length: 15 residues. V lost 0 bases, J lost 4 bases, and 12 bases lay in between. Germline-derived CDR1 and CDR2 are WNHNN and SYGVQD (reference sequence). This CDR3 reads CASSESPDWGTEAFF. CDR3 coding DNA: TGCGCCAGCAGTGAGTCTCCGGACTGGGGCACTGAAGCTTTCTTT.

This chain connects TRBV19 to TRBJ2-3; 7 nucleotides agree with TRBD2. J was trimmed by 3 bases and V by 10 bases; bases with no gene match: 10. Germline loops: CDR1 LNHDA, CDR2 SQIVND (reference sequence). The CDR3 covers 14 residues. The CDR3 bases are TGTGCCACCAGAGCGGGGCTATTGACAGATACGCAGTATTTT. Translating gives CATRAGLLTDTQYF.

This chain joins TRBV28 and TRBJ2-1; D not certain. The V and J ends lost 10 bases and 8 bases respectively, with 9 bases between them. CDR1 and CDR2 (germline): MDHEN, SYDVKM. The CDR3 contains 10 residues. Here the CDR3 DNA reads TGTGCCACCTACAGCGATGAGCAGTTCTTC. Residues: CATYSDEQFF. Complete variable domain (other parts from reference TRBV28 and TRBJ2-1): DVKVTQSSRYLVKRTGEKVFLECVQDMDHENMFWYRQDPGLGLRLIYFSYDVKMKEKGDIPEGYSVSREKKERFSLILESASTNQTSMYLCATYSDEQFFGPGTRLTVL.

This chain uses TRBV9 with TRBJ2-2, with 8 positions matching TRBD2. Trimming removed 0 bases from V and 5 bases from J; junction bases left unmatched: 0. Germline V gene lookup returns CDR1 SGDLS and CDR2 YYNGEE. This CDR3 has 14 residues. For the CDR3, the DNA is TGTGCCAGCAGCGTAGTAGCGGGGACCGGGGAGCTGTTTTTT. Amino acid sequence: CASSVVAGTGELFF.

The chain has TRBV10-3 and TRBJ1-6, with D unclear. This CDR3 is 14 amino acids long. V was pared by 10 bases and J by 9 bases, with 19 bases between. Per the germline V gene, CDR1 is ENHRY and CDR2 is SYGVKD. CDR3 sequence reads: CATLGHTQSSPLHF. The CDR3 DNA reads TGTGCCACCCTTGGCCACACGCAATCTTCACCCCTCCACTTT.

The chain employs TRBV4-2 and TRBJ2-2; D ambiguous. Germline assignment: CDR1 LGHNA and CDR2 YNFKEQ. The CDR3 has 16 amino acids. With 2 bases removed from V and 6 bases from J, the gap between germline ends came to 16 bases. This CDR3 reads CASSQTPAPEPGELFF. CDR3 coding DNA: TGTGCCAGCAGCCAAACTCCCGCCCCGGAGCCCGGGGAGCTGTTTTTT.

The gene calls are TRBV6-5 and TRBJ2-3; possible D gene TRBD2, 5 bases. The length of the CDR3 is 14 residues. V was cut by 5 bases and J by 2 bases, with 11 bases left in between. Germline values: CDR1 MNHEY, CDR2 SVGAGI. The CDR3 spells CASSQRTLTDTQYF. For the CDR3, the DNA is TGTGCCAGCAGTCAAAGGACTCTCACAGATACGCAGTATTTT.

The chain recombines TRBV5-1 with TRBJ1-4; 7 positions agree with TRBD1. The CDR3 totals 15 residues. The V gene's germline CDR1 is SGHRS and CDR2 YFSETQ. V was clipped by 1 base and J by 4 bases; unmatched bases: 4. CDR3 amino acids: CASSLTGAGNEKLFF. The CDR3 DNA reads TGCGCCAGCAGCTTGACAGGGGCGGGTAATGAAAAACTGTTTTTT.

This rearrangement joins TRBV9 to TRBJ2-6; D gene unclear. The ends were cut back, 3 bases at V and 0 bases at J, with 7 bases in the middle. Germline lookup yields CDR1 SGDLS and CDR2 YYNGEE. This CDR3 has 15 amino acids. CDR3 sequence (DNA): TGTGCCAGCAGCGCTTGGGGCTCTGGGGCCAACGTCCTGACTTTC. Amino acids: CASSAWGSGANVLTF.

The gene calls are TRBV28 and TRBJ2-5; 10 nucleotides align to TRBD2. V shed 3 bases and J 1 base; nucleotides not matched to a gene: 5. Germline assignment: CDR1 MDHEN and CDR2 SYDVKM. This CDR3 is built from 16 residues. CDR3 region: CASSFLAGASQETQYF. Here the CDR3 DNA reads TGTGCCAGCAGTTTCCTAGCGGGGGCCTCCCAAGAGACCCAGTACTTC.

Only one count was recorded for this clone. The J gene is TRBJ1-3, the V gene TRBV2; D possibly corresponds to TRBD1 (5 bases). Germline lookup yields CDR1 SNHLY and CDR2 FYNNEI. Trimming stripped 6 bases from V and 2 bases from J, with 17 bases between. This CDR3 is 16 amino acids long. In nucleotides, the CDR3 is TGTGCCAGCAGCCCGGAGCTGTTGGGGCCTGGAAACACCATATATTTT. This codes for CASSPELLGPGNTIYF.

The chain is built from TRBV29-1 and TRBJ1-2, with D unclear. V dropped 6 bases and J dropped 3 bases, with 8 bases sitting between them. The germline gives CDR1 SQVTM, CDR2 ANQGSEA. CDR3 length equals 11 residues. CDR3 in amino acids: CSVEPDYGYTF. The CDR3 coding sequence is TGCAGCGTCGAACCAGACTATGGCTACACCTTC.